This T cell receptor (beta chain) came from a study of response to subunit inactivated influenza vaccine. J was trimmed by 6 bases and V by 0 bases; bases with no gene match: 13. CDR3 length: 18 residues. Germline lookup yields CDR1 SGHRS and CDR2 YFSETQ. This clonotype occurred a few times. Antigen: not known. Study observations and caveats: It was suggested by the authors that few new T cells are recruited by each seasonal influenza vaccination.

MiXCR was run by TCRdb on the RT-PCR reads, yielding one entry per CDR3 protein. The sample has approximately 480,000 distinct CDR3 sequences; about a tenth are singletons. This receptor was obtained from a man aged 45 to 65 who received an inactivated influenza vaccine. This chain joins TRBV5-1 and TRBJ2-1; 9 nucleotides align to TRBD2. The material sequenced was PBMCs from blood, taken 35 to 45 days after vaccination. CDR3: CASSLVLAGHYQSNEQFF. CDR3 in DNA: TGCGCCAGCAGCTTGGTTCTAGCGGGGCATTATCAGTCCAATGAGCAGTTCTTC. The whole variable domain, filled in from reference TRBV5-1 and TRBJ2-1, reads KAGVTQTPRYLIKTRGQQVTLSCSPISGHRSVSWYQQTPGQGLQFLFEYFSETQRNKGNFPGRFSGRQFSNSRSEMNVSTLELGDSALYLCASSLVLAGHYQSNEQFFGPGTRLTVL.